This T cell receptor beta chain originates from a study of blood T cell repertoires in COVID-19. This table comes from immunoSEQ multiplex PCR, and its TCRdb copy is limited to in-frame clones, with some not included. The table lists about 140,000 clones, more than 80% of them singletons, with roughly 1.7% in the top ten. Exposed enrollees encountered a COVID-19 case at some point within 2 weeks before study entry. The CDR3 covers 13 residues. CDR1 and CDR2 from the germline V gene are SEHNR and FQNEAQ (reference sequence). V dropped 2 bases and J dropped 4 bases, with 8 bases sitting between them. The receptor was isolated from a woman between 18 and 30 years old who had been exposed to COVID-19. This chain links TRBV7-9 with TRBJ1-1, with D hard to call. The source material was PBMCs or T cells enriched from blood (not recorded which). This CDR3 reads CASSLYGVTEAFF. The CDR3 nucleotides are TGTGCCAGCAGCTTATACGGGGTCACTGAAGCTTTCTTT.